Listed below are T cell receptor beta chains from one sample, sequenced in a study of blood T cell repertoires in COVID-19. The protocol was immunoSEQ multiplex PCR, while the TCRdb copy is restricted to in-frame clones and leaves out a portion. The data hold over 120,000 clones, with approximately 88% observed a single time. The sequencing input was peripheral blood. The source of these receptors is a woman in her forties or fifties with acute or convalescent COVID-19. Both conserved end residues are part of each CDR3. Each record gives: D gene, J gene, V gene, clone size, CDR3 DNA, CDR3 protein. The D gene is left open where the match is weak. Expanded clones are given a class, and other clones once, few, many or no size at all.

TRBD1,TRBJ2-7,TRBV27,.,TGTGCCAGCAGTGCCGGGACAGGGGGCTCCCAGCAGTACTTC,CASSAGTGGSQQYF
.,TRBJ2-2,TRBV19,.,TGTGCCAGTAGTTGGACAGAGAACACCGGGGAGCTGTTTTTT,CASSWTENTGELFF
.,TRBJ1-5,TRBV7-2,.,TGTGCCAGCAGCTTAGAACGGAGAAGAGCCCAGCATTTT,CASSLERRRAQHF
TRBD2,TRBJ2-1,TRBV27,once,TGTGCCAGCAGTTTATGGCGGGAGAGATCAAATGAGCAGTTCTTC,CASSLWRERSNEQFF
TRBD1,TRBJ1-6,TRBV27,.,TGTGCCAGCAGTTTAGAGGGACAGCGAAATTCACCCCTCCACTTT,CASSLEGQRNSPLHF
.,TRBJ2-3,TRBV11-2,.,TGTGCCAGCAGCGGAGGCAGCGCAGATACGCAGTATTTT,CASSGGSADTQYF
TRBD1,TRBJ1-5,TRBV18,.,TGTGCCAGCTCACCACCCGGGACAGGGGGTCAGCCCCAGCATTTT,CASSPPGTGGQPQHF
.,TRBJ1-6,TRBV10-1,.,TGCGCCAGCAGTGAGACGGGAAATTCACCCCTCCACTTT,CASSETGNSPLHF
TRBD2,TRBJ2-1,TRBV5-6,.,TGTGCCAGCAGCCGCTGGACTAGCGGGGCCTCCTACAATGAGCAGTTCTTC,CASSRWTSGASYNEQFF
.,TRBJ2-1,TRBV4-2,.,TGTGCCAGCAGCCAAGAGGGGAGGTTTGGAACTGAGCAGTTCTTC,CASSQEGRFGTEQFF
.,TRBJ1-1,TRBV18,.,TGTGCCAGCTCCCTATCTGGGGGGGGAAACACTGAAGCTTTCTTT,CASSLSGGGNTEAFF
.,TRBJ1-2,TRBV10-2,.,TGCGCCAGCAGTTTTGGAGGGATTAACTATGGCTACACCTTC,CASSFGGINYGYTF
.,TRBJ2-7,TRBV7-9,.,TGTGCCAGCAACCAAGAGGCCCCCTACGAGCAGTACTTC,CASNQEAPYEQYF
TRBD2,TRBJ2-1,TRBV19,.,TGTGCCAGTAGTATTTTGAGCGGGAGGGCCGGTGAGCAGTTCTTC,CASSILSGRAGEQFF
TRBD2,TRBJ2-5,TRBV3-1/TRBV3-2,.,TGTGCCAGCAGCCAGTCTCTAGCGGGGGGACACTACCAAGAGACCCAGTACTTC,CASSQSLAGGHYQETQYF
TRBD1,TRBJ1-5,TRBV5-5,.,TGTGCCAGCAGCGAGGGACAGACTAGCAATCAGCCCCAGCATTTT,CASSEGQTSNQPQHF
.,TRBJ1-3,TRBV11-1,.,TGTGCCAGCGCCGACGTGAGGAACTCTGGAAACACCATATATTTT,CASADVRNSGNTIYF
TRBD2,TRBJ2-7,TRBV19,.,TGTGCCAGTAGTACACAGGGGTCTAGCGGGAGGTCCTACGAGCAGTACTTC,CASSTQGSSGRSYEQYF
TRBD1,TRBJ2-7,TRBV10-3,once,TGTGCCATCAGTGGGTCGGGGACAGGGGGGCGCGAGCAGTACTTC,CAISGSGTGGREQYF
.,TRBJ1-3,TRBV6-6,.,TGTGCCAGCAGTCCCGACGGGGGACTATCAGGGAACACCATATATTTT,CASSPDGGLSGNTIYF
.,TRBJ1-6,TRBV6-5,.,TGTGCCAGCAGAAGGCCGGGGTATTCACCCCTCCACTTT,CASRRPGYSPLHF
.,TRBJ1-6,TRBV14,.,TGTGCCAGCAGCCAAGGGGCCGCCAATTCACCCCTCCACTTT,CASSQGAANSPLHF
.,TRBJ1-2,TRBV12-3/TRBV12-4,few,TGTGCCAGCAGGTCGGAGCGGGCCGATGGCTACACCTTC,CASRSERADGYTF
TRBD1,TRBJ1-4,TRBV28,few,TGTGCCAGCAGTCGACAGGGAGCTTCGACTAATGAAAAACTGTTTTTT,CASSRQGASTNEKLFF
.,TRBJ1-1,TRBV7-9,.,TGTGCCAGCAGCTTAGAGGGGCGCACTGAAGCTTTCTTT,CASSLEGRTEAFF